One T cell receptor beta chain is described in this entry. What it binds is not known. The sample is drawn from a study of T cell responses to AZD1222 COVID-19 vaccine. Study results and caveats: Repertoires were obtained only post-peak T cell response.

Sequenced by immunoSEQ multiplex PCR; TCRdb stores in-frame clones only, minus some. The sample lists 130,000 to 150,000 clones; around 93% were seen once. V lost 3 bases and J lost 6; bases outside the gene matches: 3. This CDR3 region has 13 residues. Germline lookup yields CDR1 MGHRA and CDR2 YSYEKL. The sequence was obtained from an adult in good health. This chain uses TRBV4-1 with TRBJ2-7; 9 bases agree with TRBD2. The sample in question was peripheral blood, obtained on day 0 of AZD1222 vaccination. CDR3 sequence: CASSHGAGGEQYF. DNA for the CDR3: TGCGCCAGCAGCCACGGAGCGGGGGGCGAGCAGTACTTC.